A single count supports the clone carrying this T cell receptor beta chain. The antigen is not known. The data stem from a study of CD8+CD57+ T cells in acquired aplastic anemia. Study context: Sorted CD4+ and CD8+ cells gave an average of about 3 ug of DNA. Among healthy donors, CD4+ cells averaged approximately 10 million reads.

CDR1 SGHTA and CDR2 FQGNSA come from the germline V gene. CDR3 length: 15 residues. J was trimmed by 6 bases and V by 1 base; bases with no gene match: 6. Study-level points and caveats: Shared by patients and controls, 25 to 35 CD8+ CDR3s were abundant in patients. A significant difference in CD8+ Simpson's diversity between patients and controls was not found.

Genomic DNA provided the template from which TCR beta VDJ and CDR3 profiles were obtained. TCRdb re-analysed the reads in MiXCR, keeping a single row per CDR3 protein. The table includes around 180,000 distinct CDR3 sequences, around 60% detected once. J is TRBJ1-5 and V is TRBV7-2; TRBD1 matches 7 bases. Material: sorted CD4+, CD8+, or CD8+CD57+ T cells (not recorded which) from PBMCs. The TCR sequence derives from a human donor in good health. The CDR3, as DNA: TGTGCCAGCAGCTTAGGATCTAGGGGGCCTCAGCCCCAGCATTTT. Translating it yields CASSLGSRGPQPQHF.